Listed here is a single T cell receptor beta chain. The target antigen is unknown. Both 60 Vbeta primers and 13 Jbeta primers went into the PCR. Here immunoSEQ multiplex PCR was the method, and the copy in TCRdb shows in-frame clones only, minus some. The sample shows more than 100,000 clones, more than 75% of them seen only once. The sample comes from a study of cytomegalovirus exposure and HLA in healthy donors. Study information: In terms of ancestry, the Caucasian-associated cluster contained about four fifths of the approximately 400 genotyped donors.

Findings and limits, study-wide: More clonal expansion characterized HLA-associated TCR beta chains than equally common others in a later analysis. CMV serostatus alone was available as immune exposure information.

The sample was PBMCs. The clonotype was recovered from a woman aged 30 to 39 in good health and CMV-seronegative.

The chain's CDR3 is CATSNQGATAEAFF. The DNA for the CDR3 is TGTGCCACCAGCAATCAGGGGGCGACGGCTGAAGCTTTCTTT. This sequence joins TRBV15 and TRBJ1-1, with 8 bases identical to TRBD1. CDR3 length equals 14 residues. The V and J ends lost 4 bases and 6 bases, in that order; junction bases with no gene match: 7. Germline V gives CDR1 LNHNV, CDR2 YYDKDF (reference sequence).